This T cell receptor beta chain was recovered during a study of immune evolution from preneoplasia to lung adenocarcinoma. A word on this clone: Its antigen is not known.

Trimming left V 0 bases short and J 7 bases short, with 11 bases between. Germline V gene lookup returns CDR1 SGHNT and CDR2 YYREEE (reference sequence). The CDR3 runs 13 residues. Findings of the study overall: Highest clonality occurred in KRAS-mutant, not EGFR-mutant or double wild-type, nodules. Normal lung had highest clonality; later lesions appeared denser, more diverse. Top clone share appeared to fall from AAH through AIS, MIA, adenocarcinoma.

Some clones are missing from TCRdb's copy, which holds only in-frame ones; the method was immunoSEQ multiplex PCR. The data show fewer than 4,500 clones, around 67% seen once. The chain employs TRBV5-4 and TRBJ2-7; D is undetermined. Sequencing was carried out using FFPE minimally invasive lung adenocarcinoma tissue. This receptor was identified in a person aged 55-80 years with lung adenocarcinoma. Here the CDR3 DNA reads TGTGCCAGCAGCTTGGCCCAATCTGGGGAGCAGTACTTC. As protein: CASSLAQSGEQYF.